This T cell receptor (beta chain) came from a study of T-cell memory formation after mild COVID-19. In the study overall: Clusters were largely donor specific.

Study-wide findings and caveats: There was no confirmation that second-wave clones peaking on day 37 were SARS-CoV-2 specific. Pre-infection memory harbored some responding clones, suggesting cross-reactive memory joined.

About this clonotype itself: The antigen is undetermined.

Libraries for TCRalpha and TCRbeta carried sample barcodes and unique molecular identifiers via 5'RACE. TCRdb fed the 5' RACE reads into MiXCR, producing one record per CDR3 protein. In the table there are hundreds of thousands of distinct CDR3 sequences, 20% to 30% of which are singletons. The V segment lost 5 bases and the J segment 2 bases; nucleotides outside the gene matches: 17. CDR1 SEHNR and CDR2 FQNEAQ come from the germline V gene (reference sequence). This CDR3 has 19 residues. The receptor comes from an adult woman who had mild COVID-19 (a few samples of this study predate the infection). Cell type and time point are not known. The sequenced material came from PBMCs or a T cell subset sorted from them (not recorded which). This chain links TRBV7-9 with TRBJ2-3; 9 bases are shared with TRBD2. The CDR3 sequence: CASSHGESSGIITTDTQYF. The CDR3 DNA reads TGTGCCAGCAGCCACGGGGAGTCTAGCGGGATCATTACCACAGATACGCAGTATTTT.